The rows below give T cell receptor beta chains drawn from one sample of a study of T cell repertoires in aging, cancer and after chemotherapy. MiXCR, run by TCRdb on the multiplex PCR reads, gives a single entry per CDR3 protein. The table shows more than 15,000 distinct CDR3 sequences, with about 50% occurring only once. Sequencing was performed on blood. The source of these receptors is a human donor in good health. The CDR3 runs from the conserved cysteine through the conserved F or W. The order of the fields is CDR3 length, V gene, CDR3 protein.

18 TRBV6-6 CASSYSTGTSVNTGELFF
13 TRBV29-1 CSVAPTGGGEQFF
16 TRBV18 CASSLFSGSSYNEQFF
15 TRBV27 CASSLSRAINQPQHF
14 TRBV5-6 CASSFRTGEKTQYF
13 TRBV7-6 CASSLRLDNEQFF
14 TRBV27 CASSTPGLAFEQYF
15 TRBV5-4 CASSGTGTGANVLTF
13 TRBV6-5 CASSGSWVNEQFF
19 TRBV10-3 CAISQGGLIRDRGTGELFF
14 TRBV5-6 CASSFGSGANVLTF
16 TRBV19 CASSVPGTSGTYEQYF
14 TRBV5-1 CASSLEGTLSVLHF
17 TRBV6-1 CASSEFLPGTSSGEQFF
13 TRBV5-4 CASSLEWGGEQYF
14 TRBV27 CASSSELAKNIQYF
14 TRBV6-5 CASSSPGTDYEQYF
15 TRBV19 CASSSPPGGPDTQYF
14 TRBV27 CASSWIASTGELFF
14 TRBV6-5 CASSYSEAADTQYF
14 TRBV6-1 CASSGGGMNTEAFF
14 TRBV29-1 CSVSRGLGTDTQYF
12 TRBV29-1 CSVDSGYNEQFF
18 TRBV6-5 CASSAGTSASWGTDTQYF
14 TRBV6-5 CASSPGHSGNTIYF
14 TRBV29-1 CSVGLAGRWNEQFF
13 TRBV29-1 CSAKTGNTGELFF
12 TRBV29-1 CSVSRGNTEAFF
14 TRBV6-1 CASRPVGGGYEQYF
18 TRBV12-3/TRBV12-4 CASKDPSREGVVTGELFF
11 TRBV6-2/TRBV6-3 CASSYANEQFF
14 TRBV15 CATSREGRPGIKYF
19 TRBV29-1 CSPPSSHEPLVRPQETQYF
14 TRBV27 CASSPGQFNYGYTF
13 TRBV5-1 CASSLAEGAGYTF
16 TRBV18 CASSPTPAGSTGELFF
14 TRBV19 CASSIRGYTYEQYF
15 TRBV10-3 CASTTESIGRETQYF
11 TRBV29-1 CSTRQYTEAFF
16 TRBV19 CASSKATSGFYNEQFF